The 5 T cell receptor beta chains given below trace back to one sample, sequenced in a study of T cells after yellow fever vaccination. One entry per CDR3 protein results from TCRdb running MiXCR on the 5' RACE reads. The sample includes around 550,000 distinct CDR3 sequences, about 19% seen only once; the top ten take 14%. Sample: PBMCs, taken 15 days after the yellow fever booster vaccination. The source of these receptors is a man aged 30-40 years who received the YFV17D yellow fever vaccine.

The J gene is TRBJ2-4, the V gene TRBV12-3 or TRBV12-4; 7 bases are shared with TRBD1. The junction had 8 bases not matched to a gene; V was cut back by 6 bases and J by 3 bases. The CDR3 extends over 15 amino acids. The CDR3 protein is CASSPPGTDKNIQYF. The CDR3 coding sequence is TGTGCCAGCAGCCCCCCCGGGACAGACAAAAACATTCAGTACTTC.

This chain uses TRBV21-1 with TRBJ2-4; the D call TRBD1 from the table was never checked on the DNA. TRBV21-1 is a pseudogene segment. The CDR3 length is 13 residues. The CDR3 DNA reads TGTGCCCGAGGACAGGTGGCCAAAAACATTCAGTACTTC. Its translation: CARGQVAKNIQYF.

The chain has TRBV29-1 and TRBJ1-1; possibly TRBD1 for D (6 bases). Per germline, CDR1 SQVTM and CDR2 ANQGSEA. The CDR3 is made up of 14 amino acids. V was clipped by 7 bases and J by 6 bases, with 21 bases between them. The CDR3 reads CSANIGHRGAEAFF. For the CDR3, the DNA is TGCAGCGCGAACATTGGACATAGGGGGGCTGAAGCTTTCTTT. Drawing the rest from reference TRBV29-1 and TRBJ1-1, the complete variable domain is SAVISQKPSRDICQRGTSLTIQCQVDSQVTMMFWYRQQPGQSLTLIATANQGSEATYESGFVIDKFPISRPNLTFSTLTVSNMSPEDSSIYLCSANIGHRGAEAFFGQGTRLTVV.

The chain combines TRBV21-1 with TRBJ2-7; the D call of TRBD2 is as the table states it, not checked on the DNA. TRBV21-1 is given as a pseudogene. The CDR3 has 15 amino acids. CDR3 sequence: CASSKFSGRVYEQYF. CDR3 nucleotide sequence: TGTGCCAGCAGCAAATTCAGCGGGAGGGTTTACGAGCAGTACTTC.

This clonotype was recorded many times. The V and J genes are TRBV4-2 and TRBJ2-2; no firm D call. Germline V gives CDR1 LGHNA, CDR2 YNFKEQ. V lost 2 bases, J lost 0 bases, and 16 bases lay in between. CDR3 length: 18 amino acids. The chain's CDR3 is CASSQRWGDPANTGELFF. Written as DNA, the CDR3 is TGTGCCAGCAGCCAACGTTGGGGTGACCCTGCGAACACCGGGGAGCTGTTTTTT.